Listed here are 27 T cell receptor beta chains from one sample, sequenced in a study of blood T cell repertoires in COVID-19. Sequencing used immunoSEQ multiplex PCR; TCRdb keeps in-frame clones, though not all of them. The sample yields some 260,000 clones, approximately 89% seen once. Sequencing used peripheral blood. The receptor set was obtained from a woman in her 70s with COVID-19, enrolled during active disease.

The chain carries TRBV5-6 and TRBJ2-1; D is perhaps TRBD2 (6 bases). The V gene's germline CDR1 is SGHDT and CDR2 YYEEEE. V lost 7 bases and J 10 bases, leaving 12 bases between the germline ends. CDR3 length: 11 amino acids. CDR3: CASGMGREQFF. The CDR3 DNA reads as TGTGCCAGCGGGATGGGGAGGGAGCAGTTCTTC.

This chain joins TRBV4-2 and TRBJ1-1; D not resolved. Per germline, CDR1 LGHNA and CDR2 YNFKEQ. This CDR3 is built from 14 residues. V lost 0 bases to trimming and J lost 7 bases, with 12 bases between them. The CDR3 coding sequence is TGTGCCAGCAGCCAAGATTGGCTGGGCTATGAAGCTTTCTTT. Residues: CASSQDWLGYEAFF.

This chain uses TRBV29-1 with TRBJ2-1; unclear D gene. Trimming pared 5 bases from V and 8 bases from J, leaving 13 bases between. The CDR3 has 12 residues. Germline V gene sequence: CDR1 SQVTM, CDR2 ANQGSEA. The CDR3 DNA follows: TGCAGCGTTCCTAGTATGAGCTATGAGCAGTTCTTC. This sequence encodes CSVPSMSYEQFF.

This clone was detected only a few times. The V and J genes are TRBV10-2 and TRBJ1-6; no firm D call. V lost 3 bases and J lost 9, with 15 bases in between. Germline-derived CDR1 and CDR2 are WSHSY and SAAADI. The CDR3 spans 15 residues. The CDR3: CASSDPKAIASPLHF. The DNA for the CDR3 is TGCGCCAGCAGTGACCCAAAGGCCATAGCTTCACCCCTCCACTTT.

The chain employs TRBV5-4 and TRBJ2-1; 10 nucleotides align to TRBD2. J lost 7 bases, V lost 1 base, and 2 bases had no gene match. The V gene's germline CDR1 is SGHNT and CDR2 YYREEE (reference sequence). This CDR3 has 14 residues. The CDR3 here is CASSLSGGGNEQFF. The CDR3 nucleotides read TGTGCCAGCAGCTTGAGCGGGGGGGGAAATGAGCAGTTCTTC.

The rearrangement joins TRBV19 to TRBJ1-1; TRBD1 might be the D (5 bases). The CDR3 is 16 residues long. Germline CDR1 reads LNHDA; CDR2 reads SQIVND (reference sequence). With 3 bases removed from V and 6 bases from J, the gap between germline ends came to 20 bases. As DNA, the CDR3 is TGTGCCAGTAGTATGACAGTGGTGGGTGGAAACCCTGAAGCTTTCTTT. Translated, it gives CASSMTVVGGNPEAFF. The entire variable domain, with the rest obtained from reference TRBV19 and TRBJ1-1, is as follows: DGGITQSPKYLFRKEGQNVTLSCEQNLNHDAMYWYRQDPGQGLRLIYYSQIVNDFQKGDIAEGYSVSREKKESFPLTVTSAQKNPTAFYLCASSMTVVGGNPEAFFGQGTRLTVV.

V usage is TRBV19 and J usage is TRBJ1-5; 8 bases line up with TRBD1. V shed 8 bases and J 6 bases; nucleotides not matched to a gene: 6. Per the germline V gene, CDR1 is LNHDA and CDR2 is SQIVND (reference sequence). The length of the CDR3 is 13 residues. CDR3 sequence (DNA): TGTGCCAGTCTCCCCGGACAGGGTCAGCCCCAGCATTTT. As protein: CASLPGQGQPQHF. Looking up the rest from reference TRBV19 and TRBJ1-5 gives the full variable domain: DGGITQSPKYLFRKEGQNVTLSCEQNLNHDAMYWYRQDPGQGLRLIYYSQIVNDFQKGDIAEGYSVSREKKESFPLTVTSAQKNPTAFYLCASLPGQGQPQHFGDGTRLSIL.

This chain uses TRBV5-4 with TRBJ2-2; 7 bases agree with TRBD2. CDR3 length: 14 residues. Germline V CDR1 and CDR2: SGHNT, YYREEE (reference sequence). Trimming cost V 4 bases and J 4 bases; bases outside gene matches: 4. The CDR3 DNA reads as TGTGCCAGCAGCGAAGGACTAGTCACCGGGGAGCTGTTTTTT. Residues: CASSEGLVTGELFF.

The gene calls are TRBV30 and TRBJ2-7; D is unclear. V was trimmed by 0 bases and J by 4 bases, leaving 7 bases between them. This CDR3 region has 12 residues. Germline V gene lookup returns CDR1 GTSNPN and CDR2 SVGIG (reference sequence). CDR3 nucleotides: TGTGCCTGGAGTGTTCTCGAGTACGAGCAGTACTTC. Its translation is CAWSVLEYEQYF.

The chain employs TRBV4-2 and TRBJ2-7, with TRBD2 matching over 11 bases. The germline gives CDR1 LGHNA, CDR2 YNFKEQ. The V gene end was trimmed by 3 bases and the J gene end by 4 bases; junction bases not matched to a gene: 8. The CDR3 covers 16 residues. The CDR3 DNA reads TGTGCCAGCAGCCAGGCATGGGGACTAGCGGATTACGAGCAGTACTTC. Translated: CASSQAWGLADYEQYF.

This clone was seen only once. V gene TRBV19 combines with J gene TRBJ2-2; 9 positions match TRBD1. From germline, CDR1 is LNHDA and CDR2 SQIVND (reference sequence). The CDR3 is 17 residues long. J was trimmed by 0 bases and V by 4 bases; bases with no gene match: 6. The CDR3 nucleotides are TGTGCCAGTAGTAAACGAACAGGGGGCACGAACACCGGGGAGCTGTTTTTT. Translating it yields CASSKRTGGTNTGELFF.

This chain joins TRBV29-1 and TRBJ1-1; no firm D call. Per germline, CDR1 SQVTM and CDR2 ANQGSEA. The CDR3 loop spans 12 amino acids. The CDR3 protein is CSEIEILPEAFF. CDR3 bases: TGCAGTGAGATTGAGATTTTGCCTGAAGCTTTCTTT. The variable domain in full, completed from reference TRBV29-1 and TRBJ1-1, reads SAVISQKPSRDICQRGTSLTIQCQVDSQVTMMFWYRQQPGQSLTLIATANQGSEATYESGFVIDKFPISRPNLTFSTLTVSNMSPEDSSIYLCSEIEILPEAFFGQGTRLTVV.

This clone was counted once. This chain links TRBV29-1 with TRBJ2-2; TRBD1 aligns across 11 bases. The CDR3 sequence is 14 residues long. CDR1 and CDR2 (germline): SQVTM, ANQGSEA. J was trimmed by 7 bases and V by 7 bases; bases with no gene match: 8. CDR3 protein: CSGGQGAAIGELFF. In DNA, the CDR3 is TGCAGCGGAGGACAGGGGGCGGCCATCGGGGAGCTGTTTTTT.

The chain links TRBV5-1 to TRBJ1-2; TRBD1 aligns across 8 bases. CDR1 is SGHRS, CDR2 YFSETQ, per germline. There are 15 residues in the CDR3. Trimming cost V 0 bases and J 1 base; bases outside gene matches: 2. CDR3 loop: CASSLGTGNNYGYTF. The CDR3 DNA is TGCGCCAGCAGCTTGGGGACAGGGAATAACTATGGCTACACCTTC.

The chain joins TRBV11-2 to TRBJ2-7; 8 bases agree with TRBD2. Unmatched junction bases numbered 5, after V lost 1 base and J lost 6 bases. Germline CDR1 is SGHAT and CDR2 is FQNNGV. The CDR3 loop spans 14 amino acids. CDR3 residues: CASSLGTGLGEQYF. The CDR3 nucleotides read TGTGCCAGCAGCTTAGGGACGGGACTAGGCGAGCAGTACTTC.

The V call is TRBV19, the J call TRBJ1-2; TRBD1 agrees at 8 bases. J was trimmed by 2 bases and V by 9 bases; bases with no gene match: 8. The germline gives CDR1 LNHDA, CDR2 SQIVND (reference sequence). The CDR3 extends over 14 amino acids. CDR3 nucleotides: TGTGCCAGCTCAATGACAGGGGCAAACTATGGCTACACCTTC. Translated, it gives CASSMTGANYGYTF.

This chain joins TRBV19 and TRBJ2-2; 10 bases are shared with TRBD2. The CDR3 covers 18 residues. Per germline, CDR1 LNHDA and CDR2 SQIVND (reference sequence). J gave up 4 bases and V 6 bases, and 14 bases lay outside the gene matches. CDR3 nucleotides: TGTGCCAGTAGCCTGAGGGCTAGCGGGAGTCTGGTCACCGGGGAGCTGTTTTTT. Translated: CASSLRASGSLVTGELFF. Supplemented by reference TRBV19 and TRBJ2-2, the full variable domain reads DGGITQSPKYLFRKEGQNVTLSCEQNLNHDAMYWYRQDPGQGLRLIYYSQIVNDFQKGDIAEGYSVSREKKESFPLTVTSAQKNPTAFYLCASSLRASGSLVTGELFFGEGSRLTVL.

This clone has just one count. This sequence joins TRBV7-3 and TRBJ2-1, with D tentatively TRBD1 (5 bases). Per germline, CDR1 SGHTA and CDR2 FQGTGA. Trimming removed 6 bases at V and 5 bases at J, with 17 bases between. CDR3 length: 15 residues. CDR3 DNA: TGTGCCAGCAGTACAGGCGCCCTGGTGGACAATGAGCAGTTCTTC. Amino acids: CASSTGALVDNEQFF.

The chain has TRBV30 and TRBJ2-5, with 8 positions matching TRBD1. Germline V gives CDR1 GTSNPN, CDR2 SVGIG (reference sequence). CDR3 length equals 15 residues. The junction had 15 bases not matched to a gene; V was cut back by 8 bases and J by 4 bases. CDR3 in DNA: TGTGCCGGGAAGTGGACAGGGAGTAATGGAGAGACCCAGTACTTC. Its translation: CAGKWTGSNGETQYF.

The V call is TRBV19, the J call TRBJ2-5; possibly TRBD1 for D (6 bases). V lost 9 bases and J lost 5, with 22 bases in between. The CDR3 is made up of 15 amino acids. Per germline, CDR1 LNHDA and CDR2 SQIVND (reference sequence). The CDR3 DNA reads as TGTGCCAGCCGCTTAGGGACATGGGATAAGGAGACCCAGTACTTC. This codes for CASRLGTWDKETQYF.

The chain uses TRBV3-1 (or the pseudogene TRBV3-2) and TRBJ1-3, with D possibly matching TRBD1 (6 bases). The CDR3 spans 14 residues. CDR1 and CDR2 (germline): LGHDT, YNNKEL (reference sequence). V lost 5 bases, J lost 5 bases, and 13 bases lay in between. CDR3 coding DNA: TGTGCCAGCAGCTATGGCAGGGGCCGAAACACCATATATTTT. The encoded protein is CASSYGRGRNTIYF.

V is TRBV6-1 and J is TRBJ1-5, with no clear D. V shed 0 bases and J shed 6 bases, with 9 bases lying between them. This CDR3 comprises 14 residues. CDR1 and CDR2 (germline): MNHNS, SASEGT. CDR3 protein: CASSEAPGGQPQHF. For the CDR3, the DNA is TGTGCCAGCAGTGAAGCGCCTGGAGGTCAGCCCCAGCATTTT.

The genes are TRBV11-3 and TRBJ2-3, with TRBD1 as a possible D gene (6 bases). CDR1 and CDR2 from the germline V gene are SGHNT and YENEEA. This CDR3 is 16 amino acids long. V was pared by 3 bases and J by 5 bases, with 18 bases between. The CDR3 spells CASSLGPLQGGDTQYF. The DNA for the CDR3 is TGTGCCAGCAGCTTGGGGCCCCTACAAGGGGGAGATACGCAGTATTTT.

The genes are TRBV28 and TRBJ1-1, with D unclear. V lost 1 base to trimming and J lost 0 bases, with 6 bases between them. The CDR3 consists of 14 residues. The germline gives CDR1 MDHEN, CDR2 SYDVKM. CDR3 protein: CASSLLRVNTEAFF. CDR3 nucleotides: TGTGCCAGCAGTTTATTGCGGGTGAACACTGAAGCTTTCTTT.

The chain joins TRBV19 to TRBJ2-1; 8 bases fit TRBD1. The length of the CDR3 is 14 residues. The junction had 7 bases not matched to a gene; V was cut back by 9 bases and J by 3 bases. CDR1 LNHDA and CDR2 SQIVND come from the germline V gene (reference sequence). This CDR3 is CASQGARGYNEQFF. The CDR3 DNA sequence: TGTGCCAGCCAGGGGGCTAGAGGCTACAATGAGCAGTTCTTC.

This clone was detected only a few times. The chain recombines TRBV19 with TRBJ2-7, with 9 bases that match TRBD2. The CDR3 covers 15 residues. Per the germline V gene, CDR1 is LNHDA and CDR2 is SQIVND (reference sequence). The V segment lost 5 bases and the J segment 3 bases; nucleotides outside the gene matches: 8. Here the CDR3 reads CASSYGGRAGYEQYF. The CDR3 DNA reads as TGTGCCAGTAGTTATGGCGGGAGGGCCGGCTACGAGCAGTACTTC.

The chain uses TRBV6-5 and TRBJ1-5; weak D call: TRBD1 (6 bases). The CDR3 is 14 amino acids. V shed 8 bases and J shed 3 bases, with 14 bases lying between them. The V gene's germline CDR1 is MNHEY and CDR2 SVGAGI. CDR3 region: CASSLAGDNQPQHF. In DNA form, the CDR3 reads TGTGCCAGCTCGCTTGCAGGGGACAATCAGCCCCAGCATTTT.